Included here is one TCR beta chain sequence, with context. Its specificity is unknown. The V gene's germline CDR1 is MNHNY and CDR2 SVGAGI (reference sequence). CDR3 length: 14 amino acids. Between the trimmed V and J ends, which lost 5 bases and 0 bases, there was a span of 8 bases. Clones were sequenced by immunoSEQ multiplex PCR, and TCRdb holds only the in-frame ones, with some missing. The sample lists about 73,000 clones, around 86% seen once, with over 35% in the top ten. The data were taken from a study of radiotherapy plus CTLA-4 blockade in lung cancer. In the study overall: With over 25% of patients having disease control, objective responses were seen in under 20%. Broader study findings: There was expansion of tumor-derived TCR clones in blood after radiotherapy plus ipilimumab.

Patients had chemo-refractory metastatic non-small-cell lung cancer and received focal radiation plus CTLA-4 blockade that used ipilimumab. This TCR was sampled from a human donor with non-small cell lung cancer that progressed on radiotherapy plus ipilimumab. V and J are TRBV6-6 and TRBJ1-5, with D possibly TRBD1 on 6 matching bases. The source was peripheral blood, collected from a patient treated with radiotherapy plus ipilimumab. In nucleotides, the CDR3 is TGTGCCAGCAGTGGACAGAATAGCAATCAGCCCCAGCATTTT. Translated, it gives CASSGQNSNQPQHF.